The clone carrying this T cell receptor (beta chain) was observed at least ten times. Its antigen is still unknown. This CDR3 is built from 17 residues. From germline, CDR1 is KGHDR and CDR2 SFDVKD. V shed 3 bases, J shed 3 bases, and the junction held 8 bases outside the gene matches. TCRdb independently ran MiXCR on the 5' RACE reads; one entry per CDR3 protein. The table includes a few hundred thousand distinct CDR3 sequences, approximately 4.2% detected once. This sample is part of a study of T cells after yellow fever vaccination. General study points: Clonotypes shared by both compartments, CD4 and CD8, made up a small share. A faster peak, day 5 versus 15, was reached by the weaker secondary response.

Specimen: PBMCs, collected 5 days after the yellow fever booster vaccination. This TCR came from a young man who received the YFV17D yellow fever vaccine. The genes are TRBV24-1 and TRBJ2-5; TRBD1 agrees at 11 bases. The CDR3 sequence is CATSDVSGTGGKETQYF. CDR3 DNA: TGTGCCACCAGTGATGTGTCTGGGACAGGGGGGAAAGAGACCCAGTACTTC.